This is a list of T cell receptor beta chains from one sample in a study of shared clonotypes between healthy human individuals. Profiled with immunoSEQ multiplex PCR; TCRdb holds only in-frame clones, not every one. In the table there are about 2.4 million clones, over 85% of which are singletons. The sequenced material came from naive CD4+ T cells from PBMCs. The origin of the receptors is a man between 18 and 29 years old in good health. Some clones in this sample may be carry-over from other donors' samples. CDR3s include the opening cysteine and the closing phenylalanine or tryptophan. The D gene is left open where the match is weak. Clone size appears in some rows only: once, few, many, or a class for an expanded clone.

clone_size: -; cdr3_length: 17; j_call: TRBJ2-1; v_call: TRBV5-1; d_call: TRBD2; cdr3_aa: CASSRGDLREGYNEQFF; cdr3_nt: TGCGCCAGCAGCCGGGGGGATTTGCGGGAGGGATACAATGAGCAGTTCTTC
clone_size: -; cdr3_length: 12; j_call: TRBJ2-1; v_call: TRBV15; d_call: -; cdr3_aa: CATSRYGGEQFF; cdr3_nt: TGTGCCACCAGCAGATACGGGGGCGAGCAGTTCTTC
clone_size: -; cdr3_length: 15; j_call: TRBJ1-4; v_call: TRBV5-8; d_call: TRBD1; cdr3_aa: CASSIPGQGYEKLFF; cdr3_nt: TGTGCCAGCAGCATACCGGGACAGGGATACGAAAAACTGTTTTTT
clone_size: once; cdr3_length: 17; j_call: TRBJ1-5; v_call: TRBV4-2; d_call: -; cdr3_aa: CASSQGVGQGSNQPQHF; cdr3_nt: TGTGCCAGCAGCCAAGGAGTGGGGCAGGGAAGCAATCAGCCCCAGCATTTT
clone_size: -; cdr3_length: 16; j_call: TRBJ2-3; v_call: TRBV7-9; d_call: TRBD2; cdr3_aa: CASSFPSGRLTDTQYF; cdr3_nt: TGTGCCAGCAGCTTCCCAAGCGGGAGGCTCACAGATACGCAGTATTTT
clone_size: -; cdr3_length: 15; j_call: TRBJ2-7; v_call: TRBV28; d_call: TRBD1; cdr3_aa: CASSSATGGIYEQYF; cdr3_nt: TGTGCCAGCAGTTCCGCCACAGGGGGGATCTACGAGCAGTACTTC
clone_size: -; cdr3_length: 14; j_call: TRBJ2-7; v_call: TRBV27; d_call: TRBD1; cdr3_aa: CASSFRGQGHEQYF; cdr3_nt: TGTGCCAGCAGTTTTCGGGGACAGGGCCACGAGCAGTACTTC
clone_size: -; cdr3_length: 11; j_call: TRBJ2-5; v_call: TRBV29-1; d_call: -; cdr3_aa: CSVEAGETQYF; cdr3_nt: TGCAGCGTTGAGGCCGGGGAGACCCAGTACTTC
clone_size: -; cdr3_length: 14; j_call: TRBJ2-3; v_call: TRBV29-1; d_call: -; cdr3_aa: CSVGQGGGTDTQYF; cdr3_nt: TGCAGCGTAGGTCAGGGGGGGGGAACAGATACGCAGTATTTT
clone_size: once; cdr3_length: 17; j_call: TRBJ2-3; v_call: TRBV15; d_call: -; cdr3_aa: CATSRDQAGGGLDTQYF; cdr3_nt: TGTGCCACCAGCAGAGATCAGGCAGGGGGAGGTTTAGATACGCAGTATTTT
clone_size: -; cdr3_length: 17; j_call: TRBJ1-1; v_call: TRBV30; d_call: TRBD1; cdr3_aa: CAWSLRGQGARDTEAFF; cdr3_nt: TGTGCCTGGAGCCTCCGGGGACAGGGGGCGCGAGACACTGAAGCTTTCTTT
clone_size: few; cdr3_length: 13; j_call: TRBJ1-1; v_call: TRBV27; d_call: -; cdr3_aa: CASSPTLNTEAFF; cdr3_nt: TGTGCCAGCAGTCCCACACTAAACACTGAAGCTTTCTTT
clone_size: -; cdr3_length: 16; j_call: TRBJ2-1; v_call: TRBV10-3; d_call: TRBD2; cdr3_aa: CAISDSGLATYNEQFF; cdr3_nt: TGTGCCATCAGTGACTCGGGACTAGCGACCTACAATGAGCAGTTCTTC
clone_size: -; cdr3_length: 16; j_call: TRBJ2-7; v_call: TRBV18; d_call: TRBD2; cdr3_aa: CASSPQSGRAPYEQYF; cdr3_nt: TGTGCCAGCTCACCACAAAGCGGGAGGGCACCCTACGAGCAGTACTTC
clone_size: once; cdr3_length: 14; j_call: TRBJ1-3; v_call: TRBV7-2; d_call: -; cdr3_aa: CASNPRGSGNTIYF; cdr3_nt: TGTGCCAGCAACCCCCGGGGCTCTGGAAACACCATATATTTT
clone_size: -; cdr3_length: 20; j_call: TRBJ2-2; v_call: TRBV19; d_call: TRBD2; cdr3_aa: CASSTPPSGRARGDTGELFF; cdr3_nt: TGTGCCAGTAGTACCCCCCCCAGCGGGAGGGCCAGAGGAGACACCGGGGAGCTGTTTTTT
clone_size: -; cdr3_length: 15; j_call: TRBJ2-2; v_call: TRBV5-1; d_call: -; cdr3_aa: CASSRSETNTGELFF; cdr3_nt: TGCGCCAGCAGCCGTTCAGAAACGAACACCGGGGAGCTGTTTTTT
clone_size: -; cdr3_length: 15; j_call: TRBJ2-7; v_call: TRBV7-3; d_call: -; cdr3_aa: CASSETPGPQYEQYF; cdr3_nt: TGTGCCAGCAGCGAAACTCCGGGCCCTCAGTACGAGCAGTACTTC
clone_size: -; cdr3_length: 13; j_call: TRBJ1-3; v_call: TRBV6-1; d_call: -; cdr3_aa: CASCSISGNTIYF; cdr3_nt: TGTGCCAGCTGCTCTATCTCTGGAAACACCATATATTTT
clone_size: -; cdr3_length: 15; j_call: TRBJ2-1; v_call: TRBV7-6; d_call: TRBD2; cdr3_aa: CASSLLAGQTNEQFF; cdr3_nt: TGTGCCAGCAGCTTACTAGCGGGGCAGACCAATGAGCAGTTCTTC